This TCR beta chain was captured in a study of technical replicates of blood from a handful of donors. The CDR3 is 14 amino acids. CDR1 and CDR2 from the germline V gene are SGHTA and FQGNSA. Losses at the gene ends were 0 bases for V and 15 bases for J; bases not matched to a gene: 11. Sequencing used immunoSEQ multiplex PCR; TCRdb keeps in-frame clones, though not all of them. Of nearly 95,000 clones in the sample, 90% to 96% were seen once. This clonotype was obtained from a human donor in good health. The sample comprised T cells isolated from PBMCs. The genes are TRBV7-2 and TRBJ2-1; 7 nucleotides agree with TRBD2. The CDR3 nucleotides are TGTGCCAGCAGCTTAGCGCTGGGGGAGGGCCAATGGTTCTTC. Translating it yields CASSLALGEGQWFF.